The source of this T cell receptor beta chain is a study of blood T cell repertoires in COVID-19. Germline values: CDR1 SGHNT, CDR2 YYREEE (reference sequence). The CDR3 covers 15 residues. After removal of 3 bases from V and 6 bases from J, the junction contained 10 bases not matched to a gene. Using immunoSEQ multiplex PCR, the repertoire was profiled, and TCRdb retains in-frame clones only, with some absent. The repertoire holds under 75,000 clones, with about 86% as singletons. This chain uses TRBV5-4 with TRBJ1-1; 8 bases match TRBD1. Material for sequencing was peripheral blood. This receptor was identified in a woman older than 75 with active or convalescent COVID-19. DNA for the CDR3: TGTGCCAGCAGCTCCAATCAGGGGGCGCCCGCTGAAGCTTTCTTT. Translating it yields CASSSNQGAPAEAFF.